Listed below are T cell receptor beta chains from one sample, sequenced in a study of T cell repertoires in cytomegalovirus infection. Their recognized antigens are unknown. TCRdb reanalysed the reads using MiXCR and keeps one entry per CDR3 protein. The sample gives roughly 800,000 distinct CDR3 sequences, roughly 28% of which show up once; roughly 14% is in the top ten. The starting material was cultured CD8+ T cells from PBMCs, obtained from culture after CMV antigen stimulation. Receptor source: a human donor in good health (CMV status not recorded). Some clones in this sample may be carry-over from other donors' samples. Both conserved end residues are part of each CDR3. A D gene is named only where the DNA matches it firmly. The size entry is marked missing in some rows and otherwise reads once, few, many or a size class.

TRBV20-1	TRBJ2-1	-	few	TGCAGTGCTAGCCAAGATAGTGAGCAGTTCTTC	CSASQDSEQFF
TRBV27	TRBJ2-5	-	once	TGTGCCAGCAAGAAGGGGCAGACCCAGTACTTC	CASKKGQTQYF
TRBV6-2/TRBV6-3	TRBJ1-5	TRBD1	few	TGTGCCAGCAGTTACTCCCCCTCGGACAGGTCGAGCAATCAGCCCCAGCATTTT	CASSYSPSDRSSNQPQHF
TRBV4-3	TRBJ1-1	TRBD1	-	TGCGCCAGCAGCCAAGGACAGGGAACGAGGGATGAAGCTTTCTTT	CASSQGQGTRDEAFF
TRBV19	TRBJ2-5	TRBD1	-	TGTGCCAGTACCGGGACAGGGGGCTGGGAGACCCAGTACTTC	CASTGTGGWETQYF
TRBV20-1	TRBJ2-3	TRBD2	-	TGCAGTGTTCTACTAGCGGGGGGGCCCCCCGATACGCAGTATTTT	CSVLLAGGPPDTQYF
TRBV7-6	TRBJ2-2	-	few	TGTGCCAGCAGCTCGCCGGACGGTTCCACCGGGGAGCTGTTTTTT	CASSSPDGSTGELFF
TRBV7-7	TRBJ2-2	-	few	TGTGCTAGCAGCTTAGATTTATCTGGGGAGCTGTTTTTT	CASSLDLSGELFF
TRBV10-3	TRBJ1-1	-	-	TGTGCCATCAGAACGGGGGACCACGAAGCTTTCTTT	CAIRTGDHEAFF
TRBV12-3/TRBV12-4	TRBJ1-2	-	-	TGTGCCAGCAGTTTAGGGCTGCTGGGGTTGAATGGCTACACCTTC	CASSLGLLGLNGYTF
TRBV4-1	TRBJ1-2	-	few	TGCGCCAGCAGCCAAGTCGCCCCCAGGGGTAACTATGGCTACACCTTC	CASSQVAPRGNYGYTF
TRBV6-1	TRBJ2-1	-	many	TGTGCCAGCAGGCTCGGGGCGGGGGAGCAGTTCTTC	CASRLGAGEQFF
TRBV27	TRBJ1-5	-	few	TGTGCCAGCAGTTTCTGGCAGAATCAGCCCCAGCATTTT	CASSFWQNQPQHF
TRBV13	TRBJ1-4	-	few	TGTGCCTCCTCCCGGCCTTTTGACGAAAAACTGTTTTTT	CASSRPFDEKLFF
TRBV27	TRBJ2-7	-	-	TGTGCCAGCAGTTTGTTCGAGGGTGCGGACGAGCAGTACTTC	CASSLFEGADEQYF
TRBV24-1	TRBJ1-1	-	-	TGTGCCACCAGTGTTCAGGAGCCCCAAACGAACACTGAAGCTTTCTTT	CATSVQEPQTNTEAFF
TRBV27	TRBJ2-1	TRBD1	-	TGTGCCAGCAGTTTATATGACAGGGGCTCCTACAATGAGCAGTTCTTC	CASSLYDRGSYNEQFF
TRBV5-6	TRBJ1-2	-	-	TGTGCCAGCAGCTTGGCCTCGGACTCTAACTATGGCTACACCTTC	CASSLASDSNYGYTF
TRBV11-3	TRBJ1-3	TRBD1	-	TGTGCCAGCAGCTATCGGACAGGAAGGTCTGGAAACACCATATATTTT	CASSYRTGRSGNTIYF
TRBV14	TRBJ2-3	TRBD2	once	TGTGCCAGCAGCCAAGAATTCGGCGGGGGGGCATTAGATACGCAGTATTTT	CASSQEFGGGALDTQYF
TRBV6-8	TRBJ1-1	TRBD1	-	TGTGCCAGCAGTTCACACCGGACAGGGCCCAACGCTGAAGCTTTCTTT	CASSSHRTGPNAEAFF
TRBV5-6	TRBJ2-5	-	-	TGTACCAGCAGCTTGACGGAAACAGGCCTGCACCAAGAGACCCAGTACTTC	CTSSLTETGLHQETQYF
TRBV20-1	TRBJ1-2	TRBD1	few	TGCAGTGCTAGAGATCCACCGGGACAGGGATTCTATGGCTACACCTTC	CSARDPPGQGFYGYTF
TRBV27	TRBJ1-1	TRBD1	few	TGTGCCAGCAAGGGCAGGGGGGGAACTGAAGCTTTCTTT	CASKGRGGTEAFF
TRBV10-3	TRBJ2-5	-	many	TGTGCCATCAGTCGAGAGGAGCTAGGGAGAGACGGAGAGACCCAGTACTTC	CAISREELGRDGETQYF
TRBV12-3/TRBV12-4	TRBJ2-5	-	-	TGTGCCAGCAGTCCCCCCCAGGCCCAGGAGACCCAGTACTTC	CASSPPQAQETQYF
TRBV27	TRBJ2-1	-	-	TGTGCCAGCAGTTCCTGGGCGGGACCGAGCTCCTACAATGAGCAGTTCTTC	CASSSWAGPSSYNEQFF
TRBV12-3/TRBV12-4	TRBJ1-1	TRBD1	-	TGTGCCAGCAGTTTGATTCCGGGACAGGGTTACCACGCTGAAGCTTTCTTT	CASSLIPGQGYHAEAFF
TRBV14	TRBJ1-4	-	few	TGTGCCAGCAGCCAAGAGGCGGGACTTAATGAAAAACTGTTTTTT	CASSQEAGLNEKLFF